The 24 T cell receptor beta chains given below trace back to one sample, sequenced in a study of shared clonotypes between healthy human individuals. Here immunoSEQ multiplex PCR was the method, and the copy in TCRdb shows in-frame clones only, minus some. The profile covers 2,100,000 or so clones, with approximately 95% appearing a single time and approximately 0.13% taken by the ten largest. The sample comprised naive CD4+ T cells sorted from blood. Subset given: CD45RA+ positively selected. These receptors were taken from a young man in good health.

The chain employs TRBV18 and TRBJ2-3, with 7 positions matching TRBD1. CDR1 is KGHSH, CDR2 LQKENI, per germline. There are 17 residues in the CDR3. V gave up 3 bases and J gave up 3 bases; unmatched junction bases: 12. The CDR3 is CASSPLTGQDGTDTQYF. CDR3 bases: TGTGCCAGCTCACCGTTGACAGGGCAGGATGGGACAGATACGCAGTATTTT.

This clone was counted a few times. V usage is TRBV10-2 and J usage is TRBJ2-2; TRBD1 matches at 7 bases. The CDR3 spans 13 residues. Germline loops: CDR1 WSHSY, CDR2 SAAADI. V shed 7 bases and J 8 bases; nucleotides not matched to a gene: 7. As DNA, the CDR3 is TGCGCCAGCATCGGGACAGCCCTGGGGGAGCTGTTTTTT. Translating it yields CASIGTALGELFF.

This chain connects TRBV27 to TRBJ2-5, with TRBD2 identical over 8 bases. CDR3 length equals 16 residues. Germline CDR1 is MNHEY and CDR2 is SMNVEV (reference sequence). J was trimmed by 5 bases and V by 5 bases; bases with no gene match: 13. The CDR3 loop reads CASSPGTSKEMETQYF. The CDR3 nucleotides read TGTGCCAGCAGTCCAGGGACTAGTAAGGAGATGGAGACCCAGTACTTC.

This chain joins TRBV2 and TRBJ2-3; 10 bases match TRBD2. CDR1 and CDR2 (germline): SNHLY, FYNNEI. V trimming: 7 bases; J trimming: 6 bases; junction bases outside the gene matches: 7. This CDR3 is built from 14 residues. The CDR3 sequence is CASIRTSGSDTQYF. The CDR3 DNA reads as TGTGCCAGCATCAGGACTAGCGGAAGTGATACGCAGTATTTT. The full variable domain, with the rest looked up from reference TRBV2 and TRBJ2-3, is EPEVTQTPSHQVTQMGQEVILRCVPISNHLYFYWYRQILGQKVEFLVSFYNNEISEKSEIFDDQFSVERPDGSNFTLKIRSTKLEDSAMYFCASIRTSGSDTQYFGPGTRLTVL.

The chain recombines TRBV7-2 with TRBJ2-7, with unresolved D. Germline V gene data show CDR1 as SGHTA and CDR2 as FQGNSA. This CDR3 spans 14 amino acids. Deletions cut 2 bases from V and 3 bases from J, with 11 bases between. CDR3 in DNA: TGTGCCAGCAGCTTATCCACGACCGTCTACGAGCAGTACTTC. Residues: CASSLSTTVYEQYF.

The chain uses TRBV10-2 and TRBJ1-5; D not resolved. The CDR3 extends over 12 amino acids. The V end lost 1 base, the J end lost 7 bases, and 5 bases lay between the germline ends. The germline V gene encodes CDR1 WSHSY and CDR2 SAAADI. Here the CDR3 DNA reads TGCGCCAGCAGTGAGTGGAGGCAGCCCCAGCATTTT. Amino acid sequence: CASSEWRQPQHF.

The chain joins TRBV5-1 to TRBJ1-2; 10 nucleotides agree with TRBD1. CDR1 is SGHRS and CDR2 is YFSETQ in the germline V gene. With 4 bases clipped from V and 2 bases from J, the junction kept 8 bases outside the gene matches. The CDR3 extends over 16 amino acids. The CDR3 sequence: CASSPGQTGGNYGYTF. In DNA, the CDR3 is TGCGCCAGCAGCCCGGGCCAGACAGGGGGCAACTATGGCTACACCTTC.

The chain is built from TRBV6-1 and TRBJ1-2; 7 bases are shared with TRBD1. The junction had 4 bases not matched to a gene; V was cut back by 0 bases and J by 6 bases. The V gene's germline CDR1 is MNHNS and CDR2 SASEGT. The CDR3 extends over 14 amino acids. In nucleotides, the CDR3 is TGTGCCAGCAGTGAAGCAGGGGGCTGGAATGGCTACACCTTC. This translates into CASSEAGGWNGYTF.

This clone was observed a few times. CDR3 in DNA: TGCGCCAGCAGCCAAGGATTCGGGGAAAATGAAAAACTGTTTTTT. This codes for CASSQGFGENEKLFF. The chain couples TRBV4-1 to TRBJ1-4; D remains unclear. Germline CDR1 reads MGHRA; CDR2 reads YSYEKL. The V gene lost 1 base and the J gene lost 5 bases, with 11 bases spanning the gap. The CDR3 has 15 amino acids.

This rearrangement joins TRBV14 to TRBJ2-5; D remains ambiguous. Germline CDR1 SGHDN, CDR2 FVKESK. There are 14 residues in the CDR3. With 5 bases removed from V and 5 bases from J, the gap between germline ends came to 15 bases. The CDR3 region has the DNA TGTGCCAGCAGCTCGACGTTGGTACCGGAGACCCAGTACTTC. Amino acid sequence: CASSSTLVPETQYF.

The V gene is TRBV5-1, the J gene TRBJ2-1; no reliable D call. Trimming took 4 bases from V and 6 from J, leaving 11 bases between them. Germline lookup yields CDR1 SGHRS and CDR2 YFSETQ. The CDR3 consists of 13 residues. The chain's CDR3 is CASSEVGGNEQFF. The CDR3 DNA sequence: TGCGCCAGCAGCGAGGTTGGTGGCAATGAGCAGTTCTTC.

V and J are TRBV6-6 and TRBJ2-7, with 8 bases identical to TRBD1. The ends lost 6 bases at V and 3 bases at J; junction bases unmatched: 7. CDR3 size: 14 residues. Germline V gene sequence: CDR1 MNHNY, CDR2 SVGAGI (reference sequence). In DNA, the CDR3 is TGTGCCAGCAGCCGCGGGACAGGTCTCTACGAGCAGTACTTC. Translation gives CASSRGTGLYEQYF.

The chain uses TRBV29-1 and TRBJ1-5; D is undetermined. Trimming took off 4 bases at V and 4 bases at J, with 11 bases between the two ends. Germline V gives CDR1 SQVTM, CDR2 ANQGSEA. The CDR3 has 13 amino acids. CDR3 protein: CSVAEAANQPQHF. For the CDR3, the DNA is TGCAGCGTTGCTGAGGCCGCAAATCAGCCCCAGCATTTT. Full variable domain (rest looked up from reference TRBV29-1 and TRBJ1-5): SAVISQKPSRDICQRGTSLTIQCQVDSQVTMMFWYRQQPGQSLTLIATANQGSEATYESGFVIDKFPISRPNLTFSTLTVSNMSPEDSSIYLCSVAEAANQPQHFGDGTRLSIL.

The V and J genes are TRBV6-5 and TRBJ1-5; 7 bases line up with TRBD1. Germline CDR1 is MNHEY and CDR2 is SVGAGI. The junction had 7 bases not matched to a gene; V was cut back by 2 bases and J by 9 bases. The CDR3 runs 14 residues. CDR3 coding DNA: TGTGCCAGCAGTTACGGGGAGGGGGCCGGGCCCCAGCATTTT. This gives the protein CASSYGEGAGPQHF.

This clone was detected once. The gene calls are TRBV6-5 and TRBJ2-7; unclear D gene. The length of the CDR3 is 15 residues. Germline CDR1 reads MNHEY; CDR2 reads SVGAGI. V was pared by 4 bases and J by 6 bases, with 19 bases between. The CDR3 coding sequence is TGTGCCAGCAGTTTAACCCGGGCAAGACCTTTCGAGCAGTACTTC. Protein sequence: CASSLTRARPFEQYF.

This clone was seen only once. The chain links TRBV10-2 to TRBJ1-1; TRBD1 aligns across 8 bases. CDR1 and CDR2 from the germline V gene are WSHSY and SAAADI. CDR3 length equals 14 residues. Losses at the gene ends were 5 bases for V and 3 bases for J; bases not matched to a gene: 5. The CDR3 DNA is TGCGCCAGCAGTCAGGGGGCCGGGTACACTGAAGCTTTCTTT. Amino acids: CASSQGAGYTEAFF.

This clone was observed once. V usage is TRBV27 and J usage is TRBJ1-1; D unclear. The CDR3 has 13 amino acids. The V end lost 8 bases, the J end lost 1 base, and 11 bases lay between the germline ends. CDR1 and CDR2 from the germline V gene are MNHEY and SMNVEV (reference sequence). This CDR3 reads CASLTAGNTEAFF. The CDR3 region has the DNA TGTGCCAGCCTCACTGCAGGGAACACTGAAGCTTTCTTT.

The chain has TRBV28 and TRBJ2-4; tentatively, D is TRBD2 (6 bases). CDR1 and CDR2 (germline): MDHEN, SYDVKM. V lost 5 bases and J lost 1, with 24 bases in between. The CDR3 is 19 amino acids. Written as DNA, the CDR3 is TGTGCCAGCAGTCCCCCCGGCGGGGCGCTCCCTACCGCCAAAAACATTCAGTACTTC. Protein product: CASSPPGGALPTAKNIQYF. Variable domain in full (rest from reference TRBV28 and TRBJ2-4): DVKVTQSSRYLVKRTGEKVFLECVQDMDHENMFWYRQDPGLGLRLIYFSYDVKMKEKGDIPEGYSVSREKKERFSLILESASTNQTSMYLCASSPPGGALPTAKNIQYFGAGTRLSVL.

CDR3 nucleotides: TGTGCCTGGTGGCCGTCAGGGCCCTATGGCTACACCTTC. Translating it yields CAWWPSGPYGYTF. This rearrangement joins TRBV30 to TRBJ1-2; TRBD1 might be the D (5 bases). The CDR3 loop spans 13 amino acids. The V end was cut by 5 bases, the J end by 4 bases, with 14 bases between. Germline loops: CDR1 GTSNPN, CDR2 SVGIG (reference sequence).

CDR3 nucleotides: TGTGCCAGCAGCCGATATGGACAGGCCAATGGCTATGGCTACACCTTC. Translating it yields CASSRYGQANGYGYTF. The chain uses TRBV28 and TRBJ1-2, with TRBD1 matching over 7 bases. The CDR3 has 16 residues. V dropped 6 bases and J dropped 4; count of bases not matched to a gene: 14. Germline V gene sequence: CDR1 MDHEN, CDR2 SYDVKM.

In its sample, this clone was seen once. This chain connects TRBV5-1 to TRBJ2-4; 15 nucleotides agree with TRBD2. Looked up from germline, CDR1 is SGHRS and CDR2 is YFSETQ. There are 17 residues in the CDR3. V trimming: 4 bases; J trimming: 1 base; junction bases outside the gene matches: 3. The CDR3 loop is CASSPGTSGRAKNIQYF. CDR3 coding DNA: TGCGCCAGCAGCCCGGGGACTAGCGGGAGGGCCAAAAACATTCAGTACTTC.

The chain uses TRBV5-1 and TRBJ2-5; TRBD2 matches 13 bases. The germline V gene encodes CDR1 SGHRS and CDR2 YFSETQ. CDR3 length: 15 residues. The trim removed 6 bases at V and 4 bases at J, leaving 6 bases unmatched. The CDR3 DNA follows: TGCGCCAGCACCACTAGCGGGGGGGCCCCAGAGACCCAGTACTTC. It specifies CASTTSGGAPETQYF.

The chain uses TRBV15 and TRBJ2-7; 8 nucleotides match TRBD1. The CDR3 length is 16 residues. V gave up 2 bases and J gave up 0 bases; unmatched junction bases: 6. Germline CDR1 LNHNV, CDR2 YYDKDF (reference sequence). CDR3 in DNA: TGTGCCACCAGCAGACCCCGGACAGGGAGCTCCTACGAGCAGTACTTC. Amino acids: CATSRPRTGSSYEQYF.

The chain couples TRBV28 to TRBJ2-7, with 7 bases that match TRBD1. The germline V gene encodes CDR1 MDHEN and CDR2 SYDVKM. The J segment lost 4 bases and the V segment lost 6 bases, leaving 9 bases of the junction unmatched. This CDR3 has 14 amino acids. The CDR3 DNA reads TGTGCCAGCAGCTCCCCGGGACAGCTATACGAGCAGTACTTC. It yields the protein CASSSPGQLYEQYF.